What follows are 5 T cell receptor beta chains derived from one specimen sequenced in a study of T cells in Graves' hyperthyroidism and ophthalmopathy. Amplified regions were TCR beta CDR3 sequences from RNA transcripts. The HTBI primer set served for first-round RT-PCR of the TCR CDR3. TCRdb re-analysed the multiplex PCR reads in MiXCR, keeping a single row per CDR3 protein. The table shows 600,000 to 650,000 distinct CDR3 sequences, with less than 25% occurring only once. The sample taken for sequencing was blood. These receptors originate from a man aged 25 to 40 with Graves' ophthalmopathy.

CDR3 region: CASSFTGNTPDTQYF. CDR3 in DNA: TGTGCCAGCAGCTTTACAGGAAACACCCCAGATACGCAGTATTTT. This sequence joins TRBV7-8 and TRBJ2-3, with D possibly being TRBD1 (5 bases). In germline, CDR1 is SGHVS, CDR2 FQNEAQ. Trimming pared 3 bases from V and 4 bases from J, leaving 14 bases between. The CDR3 consists of 15 residues.

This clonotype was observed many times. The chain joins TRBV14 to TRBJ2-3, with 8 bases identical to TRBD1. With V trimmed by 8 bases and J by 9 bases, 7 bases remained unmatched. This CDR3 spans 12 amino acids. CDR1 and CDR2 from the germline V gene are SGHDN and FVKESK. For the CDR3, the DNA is TGTGCCAGCGGACAGGGTCTTGGGACGCAGTATTTT. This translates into CASGQGLGTQYF.

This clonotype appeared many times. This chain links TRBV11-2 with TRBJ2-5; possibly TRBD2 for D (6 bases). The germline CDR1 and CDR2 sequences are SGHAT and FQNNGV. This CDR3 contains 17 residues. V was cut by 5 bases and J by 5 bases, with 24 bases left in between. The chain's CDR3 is CASSPSRGTHRTETQYF. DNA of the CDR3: TGTGCCAGCAGCCCCTCCCGCGGGACTCACAGGACGGAGACCCAGTACTTC.

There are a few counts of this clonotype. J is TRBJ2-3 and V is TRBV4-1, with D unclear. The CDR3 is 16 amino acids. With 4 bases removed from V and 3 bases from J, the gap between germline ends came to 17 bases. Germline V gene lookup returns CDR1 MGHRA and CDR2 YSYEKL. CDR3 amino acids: CASSRYRQATTDTQYF. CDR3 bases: TGCGCCAGCAGCCGATACAGACAAGCGACGACAGATACGCAGTATTTT.

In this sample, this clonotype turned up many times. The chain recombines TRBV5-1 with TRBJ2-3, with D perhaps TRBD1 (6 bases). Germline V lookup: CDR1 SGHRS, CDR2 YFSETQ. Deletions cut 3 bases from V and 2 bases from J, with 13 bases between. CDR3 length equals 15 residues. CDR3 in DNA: TGCGCCAGCAGCTGGGGGCGCGGTAACACAGATACGCAGTATTTT. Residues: CASSWGRGNTDTQYF.